A single TCR beta chain is shown here with its context. The germline gene is not matched at one end of the junction; a read error may be the cause. This sample was taken from a study of tumor and adjacent non-tumor tissue in lung cancer. The CDR3 is 15 amino acids. CDR1 is MNHNY, CDR2 SVGAGI, per germline (reference sequence). The template was RNA from unsorted bulk tissue. Distant lung tissue was collected more than 3 cm away from the tumor edge. Three rounds of nested PCR, following a modified ARM-PCR protocol, produced the TCRbeta library. Each CDR3 protein is one row after TCRdb ran MiXCR on the multiplex PCR reads. The sample consists of over 40,000 distinct CDR3 sequences, 60% to 80% of them appearing once.

The receptor's source is a woman aged 60-75 years with non-small cell lung cancer. The chain couples TRBV6-6 to TRBJ2-7, with 9 positions matching TRBD1. The material sequenced was distant non-tumor lung tissue. The CDR3 reads CAGSGQTGGDYEQYF. The CDR3 nucleotides are TGCGCCGGCAGTGGCCAGACAGGGGGAGACTACGAGCAGTACTTC.